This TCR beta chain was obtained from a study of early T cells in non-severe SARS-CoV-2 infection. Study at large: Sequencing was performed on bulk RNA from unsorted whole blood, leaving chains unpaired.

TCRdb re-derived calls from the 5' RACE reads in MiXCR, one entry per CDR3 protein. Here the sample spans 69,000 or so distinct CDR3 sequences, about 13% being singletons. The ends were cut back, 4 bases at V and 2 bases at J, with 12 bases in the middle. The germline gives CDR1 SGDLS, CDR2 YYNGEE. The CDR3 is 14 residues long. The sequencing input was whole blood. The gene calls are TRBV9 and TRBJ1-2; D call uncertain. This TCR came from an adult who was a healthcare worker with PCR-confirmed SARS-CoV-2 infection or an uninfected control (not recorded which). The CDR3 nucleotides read TGTGCCAGCAGCCCCTCTACAGAAAACTATGGCTACACCTTC. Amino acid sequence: CASSPSTENYGYTF.